A selection of T cell receptor beta chains follows, all from one sample in a study of cytomegalovirus exposure and HLA in healthy donors. Produced via immunoSEQ multiplex PCR; TCRdb's table is partial and in-frame only. The table records some 150,000 clones, about 70% of them present only once. Sequenced sample: PBMCs. These receptors came from a man aged 18 to 29 in good health and CMV-seronegative. Both conserved end residues are part of each CDR3. Each record gives: J gene, clone size, V gene, D gene, CDR3 DNA, CDR3 protein. D genes are given only for firm matches. Clone size is given for some rows only: seen once, a few or many times, or a class if the clone is expanded.

J: TRBJ2-7
size: -
V: TRBV5-1
D: -
DNA: TGCGCCAGCAGCTCCGGTGACAGCTCCTACGAGCAGTACTTC
CDR3: CASSSGDSSYEQYF

J: TRBJ2-5
size: -
V: TRBV25-1
D: TRBD2
DNA: TGTGCCAGCAGTCAAAGGCGGGACTATGAGACCCAGTACTTC
CDR3: CASSQRRDYETQYF

J: TRBJ2-7
size: -
V: TRBV2
D: TRBD1
DNA: TGTGCCAGCAGTGAACGGGGACAGGGACCCTACGAGCAGTACTTC
CDR3: CASSERGQGPYEQYF

J: TRBJ1-2
size: -
V: TRBV28
D: TRBD1
DNA: TGTGCCAGCAGCCCACCGACAGGGATCTATGGCTACACCTTC
CDR3: CASSPPTGIYGYTF

J: TRBJ2-7
size: -
V: TRBV19
D: -
DNA: TGTGCTACGACGGGAAACTACGAGCAGTACTTC
CDR3: CATTGNYEQYF

J: TRBJ2-7
size: -
V: TRBV5-4
D: -
DNA: TGTGCCAGCAGCACCGGAGCTAGCTACGAGCAGTACTTC
CDR3: CASSTGASYEQYF

J: TRBJ2-3
size: -
V: TRBV5-4
D: -
DNA: TGTGCCAGCAGCTTAAGTGGCGGGGGCGTCACAGATACGCAGTATTTT
CDR3: CASSLSGGGVTDTQYF

J: TRBJ1-3
size: -
V: TRBV5-4
D: TRBD1
DNA: TGTGCCAGCAGCCGGGGACAGGGGGCAGGAAACACCATATATTTT
CDR3: CASSRGQGAGNTIYF

J: TRBJ1-1
size: -
V: TRBV19
D: TRBD1
DNA: TGTGCCAGTAGTCTCCCGCCCAACAGGGGGAGGACTGAAGCTTTCTTT
CDR3: CASSLPPNRGRTEAFF

J: TRBJ2-7
size: -
V: TRBV5-4
D: TRBD2
DNA: TGTGCCAGCGTTGTAGGACTAGCGGATCTCTACGAGCAGTACTTC
CDR3: CASVVGLADLYEQYF

J: TRBJ1-1
size: -
V: TRBV5-4
D: -
DNA: TGTGCCAGCATAGCCCCTCCGAACACTGAAGCTTTCTTT
CDR3: CASIAPPNTEAFF

J: TRBJ1-6
size: -
V: TRBV30
D: -
DNA: TGTGCCTGGAGGGCCGGGATCCAATATAATTCACCCCTCCACTTT
CDR3: CAWRAGIQYNSPLHF

J: TRBJ1-1
size: -
V: TRBV27
D: -
DNA: TGTGCCAGCAGGAGGGGACAAGCGAACACTGAAGCTTTCTTT
CDR3: CASRRGQANTEAFF

J: TRBJ1-2
size: -
V: TRBV28
D: TRBD1
DNA: TGTGCCAGCACCGTTACCCCACACAGGGGGCGAATGACTGGCTACACCTTC
CDR3: CASTVTPHRGRMTGYTF

J: TRBJ2-1
size: -
V: TRBV27
D: -
DNA: TGTGCCAGCAGTCCCCGAGGATCCTACAATGAGCAGTTCTTC
CDR3: CASSPRGSYNEQFF

J: TRBJ1-1
size: -
V: TRBV4-1
D: -
DNA: TGCGCCAGCAGCCAAGATAGGGGAGGTAACACTGAAGCTTTCTTT
CDR3: CASSQDRGGNTEAFF

J: TRBJ2-7
size: -
V: TRBV5-1
D: -
DNA: TGCGCCAGCAGATCCGGGACAACCTCCTACGAGCAGTACTTC
CDR3: CASRSGTTSYEQYF

J: TRBJ2-7
size: once
V: TRBV28
D: TRBD2
DNA: TGTGCCAGCAGCCAAGTGGCGGGAGTGGTCGACGAGCAGTACTTC
CDR3: CASSQVAGVVDEQYF

J: TRBJ2-3
size: few
V: TRBV7-8
D: TRBD1
DNA: TGTGCCAGCAGCTTAGCGCGTCTGGGACAGGGTACAGATACGCAGTATTTT
CDR3: CASSLARLGQGTDTQYF

J: TRBJ2-7
size: -
V: TRBV5-4
D: -
DNA: TGTGCCAGCAGTTTTAGCGTCACCACCTACGAGCAGTACTTC
CDR3: CASSFSVTTYEQYF

J: TRBJ2-7
size: -
V: TRBV7-3
D: TRBD1
DNA: TGTGCCAGCAGCTTAGGCTCGCCGGGACAGGGGGCGTCACACGAGCAGTACTTC
CDR3: CASSLGSPGQGASHEQYF